In its sample, the clone carrying this T cell receptor (beta chain) was seen once. These data belong to a study of blood T cell repertoires in COVID-19. Study-level background: Samples of COVID-19 (acute and convalescent) were obtained from the United States, Italy and Spain. Sources were T cells, B-cell-depleted T cells, or PBMCs; the material itself was cDNA or gDNA.

Cohorts were based on clinical histories the participants reported. Per germline, CDR1 SQVTM and CDR2 ANQGSEA. Trimming cost V 4 bases and J 4 bases; bases outside gene matches: 6. The length of the CDR3 is 15 residues. Methods used by the authors: From reference gene primer amplification, estimates of nucleated cell counts were derived. Sequencing was performed with immunoSEQ multiplex PCR; in TCRdb, only in-frame clones are kept and a portion is missing. For V, J and clone size, that table is used; D and trimming come from the DNA. The profile shows about 210,000 clones, around 81% of them singletons.

V usage is TRBV29-1 and J usage is TRBJ2-3; 12 bases are a match to TRBD2. Sequencing was carried out using PBMCs or T cells enriched from blood (not recorded which). The sequence was collected from a woman in her fifties or sixties with acute COVID-19. The CDR3 here is CSVASSGGGSDTQYF. The CDR3 region has the DNA TGCAGCGTTGCTTCTAGCGGGGGGGGTTCAGATACGCAGTATTTT.